This TCR beta chain was found in a study of T cell responses to AZD1222 COVID-19 vaccine. Study as a whole: Investigators merged groups given second doses at roughly 4 or roughly 12 weeks.

Regarding the study as a whole: Seropositivity was recorded at baseline in only 5 or 6 AZD1222 recipients. Donors, mostly white British, included more females; clonal diversity was possibly underestimated. The CD4 TCRs associated with vaccination extended across spike and predominated at 160-218 and 743-854.

Unmatched junction bases numbered 4, after V lost 6 bases and J lost 5 bases. Germline lookup yields CDR1 MNHEY and CDR2 SVGAGI. This CDR3 spans 14 amino acids. Here immunoSEQ multiplex PCR was the method, and the copy in TCRdb shows in-frame clones only, minus some. The sample shows some 90,000 clones, approximately 91% of them seen only once. In the case of this clone: The antigen remains undetermined.

The TCR originated in an adult in good health. This chain joins TRBV6-5 and TRBJ1-3, with 10 nucleotides matching TRBD1. This material consisted of peripheral blood, taken on day 0 of AZD1222 vaccination. CDR3 in amino acids: CASRTGGSRNTIYF. The DNA of the CDR3 is TGTGCCAGCAGGACAGGGGGCAGTAGAAACACCATATATTTT.